This is a list of T cell receptor beta chains from one sample in a study of technical replicates of blood from a few donors. Only in-frame clones appear in the TCRdb table, and some are missing; sequencing was by immunoSEQ multiplex PCR. The data show approximately 87,000 clones, about 91% seen once. The material sequenced was T cells isolated from PBMCs. These receptor sequences come from a human donor in good health. Some clones in this sample may be carry-over from other donors' samples. The CDR3 runs from the conserved cysteine through the conserved F or W. Fields, in order: V gene, D gene, CDR3 protein. A D gene is named only where the DNA matches it firmly.

v_gene: TRBV2
d_gene: -
CDR3aa: CASRYRGTESTEAFF

v_gene: TRBV19
d_gene: TRBD1
CDR3aa: CASTGTGGSYEQYF

v_gene: TRBV2
d_gene: -
CDR3aa: CASNSVTDTQYF

v_gene: TRBV20-1
d_gene: TRBD2
CDR3aa: CAGLAGYEQYF

v_gene: TRBV11-3
d_gene: -
CDR3aa: CASSITYEQYF

v_gene: TRBV9
d_gene: -
CDR3aa: CASSVRTDYEQYF

v_gene: TRBV6-5
d_gene: -
CDR3aa: CASSFWGDPEQYF

v_gene: TRBV11-3
d_gene: -
CDR3aa: CASSLGWQAQYF

v_gene: TRBV11-2
d_gene: -
CDR3aa: CASRPSGWGYTF

v_gene: TRBV7-8
d_gene: -
CDR3aa: CASSLFKGFGEKLFF

v_gene: TRBV6-5
d_gene: TRBD1
CDR3aa: CASRQGYEQYF

v_gene: TRBV5-1
d_gene: TRBD1
CDR3aa: CASSSGQGYEQYF

v_gene: TRBV10-3
d_gene: -
CDR3aa: CAISELAYGYTF

v_gene: TRBV7-7
d_gene: -
CDR3aa: CASSLLIDTGELFF

v_gene: TRBV2
d_gene: TRBD1
CDR3aa: CASSHDRANWGGELFF

v_gene: TRBV7-9
d_gene: TRBD2
CDR3aa: CASSPPGLAGDTQYF

v_gene: TRBV5-1
d_gene: -
CDR3aa: CASSLARSPNYGYTF

v_gene: TRBV29-1
d_gene: TRBD1
CDR3aa: CSGATGGSYNEQFF

v_gene: TRBV2
d_gene: TRBD1
CDR3aa: CASGARTGNTEAFF

v_gene: TRBV19
d_gene: -
CDR3aa: CASSINSVTYEQYF

v_gene: TRBV9
d_gene: TRBD2
CDR3aa: CASSVATSGAMQFF

v_gene: TRBV11-3
d_gene: TRBD1
CDR3aa: CASSYPDRGKNEQYF

v_gene: TRBV5-1
d_gene: TRBD2
CDR3aa: CASSLASSGGTYEQYF

v_gene: TRBV15
d_gene: -
CDR3aa: CATSRSTGEINIQYF

v_gene: TRBV7-3
d_gene: -
CDR3aa: CASSLSGSSYEQYF

v_gene: TRBV9
d_gene: TRBD2
CDR3aa: CASSVTSGGYEQYF

v_gene: TRBV5-8
d_gene: TRBD1
CDR3aa: CASSLAPGTAWEKLFF

v_gene: TRBV7-6
d_gene: TRBD1
CDR3aa: CASSGTGNAEQYF

v_gene: TRBV19
d_gene: -
CDR3aa: CASRWGQNTGELFF

v_gene: TRBV14
d_gene: -
CDR3aa: CASSPKMVRTEAFF

v_gene: TRBV19
d_gene: -
CDR3aa: CASSIGSPTGELFF

v_gene: TRBV28
d_gene: TRBD2
CDR3aa: CASRASGSMYEQYF

v_gene: TRBV6-5
d_gene: TRBD2
CDR3aa: CACQPGTSASGELFF

v_gene: TRBV5-1
d_gene: -
CDR3aa: CASSLIIGTAKGYTF

v_gene: TRBV9
d_gene: -
CDR3aa: CASSVERATYNEQFF

v_gene: TRBV7-2
d_gene: TRBD2
CDR3aa: CASSTGLAGEILNEQFF

v_gene: TRBV6-5
d_gene: -
CDR3aa: CASRKEGYPAYEQYF

v_gene: TRBV6-5
d_gene: TRBD2
CDR3aa: CASGLAAGELFF

v_gene: TRBV30
d_gene: -
CDR3aa: CAWSDQGTNTGELFF

v_gene: TRBV6-5
d_gene: -
CDR3aa: CASKAGLHTDTQYF

v_gene: TRBV6-5
d_gene: -
CDR3aa: CASGGGNQPQHF

v_gene: TRBV5-6
d_gene: TRBD1
CDR3aa: CASSEADRGTNYEQYF

v_gene: TRBV5-1
d_gene: TRBD1
CDR3aa: CASSYGQGSPGELFF

v_gene: TRBV11-2
d_gene: TRBD1
CDR3aa: CASSLTGGNQPQHF

v_gene: TRBV15
d_gene: -
CDR3aa: CATSIRGDDGYTF

v_gene: TRBV9
d_gene: -
CDR3aa: CASSVALFNTGELFF

v_gene: TRBV7-3
d_gene: -
CDR3aa: CASSLSRLRDRGYNEQFF

v_gene: TRBV7-9
d_gene: TRBD1
CDR3aa: CASSLRDSYEQYF